This entry is about one T cell receptor (beta chain). Here immunoSEQ multiplex PCR was the method, and the copy in TCRdb shows in-frame clones only, minus some. The table includes 300,000 to 450,000 clones, about 87% detected once. These data come from a study of blood T cell repertoires in COVID-19. This clonotype was sampled from a woman in her fifties or sixties with COVID-19, enrolled during active disease. Sequences were obtained from peripheral blood.

CDR3 sequence (DNA): TGTGCCAGCAGTCGGGACAGGGGGCCGGAGACCCAGTACTTC. It encodes CASSRDRGPETQYF. The rearrangement uses TRBV28 and TRBJ2-5, with 12 bases matching TRBD1. CDR1 is MDHEN, CDR2 SYDVKM, per germline. V shed 5 bases and J 5 bases; nucleotides not matched to a gene: 3. The CDR3 is 14 amino acids. Complete variable domain (other parts from reference TRBV28 and TRBJ2-5): DVKVTQSSRYLVKRTGEKVFLECVQDMDHENMFWYRQDPGLGLRLIYFSYDVKMKEKGDIPEGYSVSREKKERFSLILESASTNQTSMYLCASSRDRGPETQYFGPGTRLLVL.